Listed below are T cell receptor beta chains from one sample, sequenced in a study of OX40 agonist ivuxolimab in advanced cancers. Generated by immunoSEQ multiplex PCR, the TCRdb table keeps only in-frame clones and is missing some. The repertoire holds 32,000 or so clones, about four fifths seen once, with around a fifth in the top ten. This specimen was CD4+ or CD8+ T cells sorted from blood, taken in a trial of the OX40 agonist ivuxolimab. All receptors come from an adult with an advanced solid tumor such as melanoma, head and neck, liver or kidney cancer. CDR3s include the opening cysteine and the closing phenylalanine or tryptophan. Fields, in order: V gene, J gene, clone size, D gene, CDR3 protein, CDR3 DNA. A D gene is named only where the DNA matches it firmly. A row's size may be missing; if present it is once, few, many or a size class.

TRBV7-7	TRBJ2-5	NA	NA	CASSLGAGRETQYF	TGTGCTAGCAGCTTAGGCGCGGGACGAGAGACCCAGTACTTC
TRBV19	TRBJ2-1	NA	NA	CASGPGLYEQFF	TGTGCCAGTGGGCCAGGTTTGTATGAGCAGTTCTTC
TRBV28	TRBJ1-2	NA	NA	CASSAGTAQGYGYTF	TGTGCCAGCAGTGCCGGGACCGCACAGGGCTATGGCTACACCTTC
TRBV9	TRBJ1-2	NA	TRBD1	CASSVGQGNYGYTF	TGTGCCAGCAGCGTTGGACAGGGGAACTATGGCTACACCTTC
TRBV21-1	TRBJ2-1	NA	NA	CASSKGEQRTSGRDEQFF	TGTGCCAGCAGCAAAGGGGAGCAGAGGACTAGCGGGCGCGATGAGCAGTTCTTC
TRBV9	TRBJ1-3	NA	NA	CASSVVGEAPGNTIYF	TGTGCCAGCAGCGTAGTAGGGGAGGCTCCGGGAAACACCATATATTTT
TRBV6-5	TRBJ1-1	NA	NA	CASSYRVNTEAFF	TGTGCCAGCAGTTACAGAGTGAACACTGAAGCTTTCTTT
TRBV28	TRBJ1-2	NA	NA	CASSPRTVRAGGYTF	TGTGCCAGCAGTCCGAGGACAGTTAGAGCGGGTGGCTACACCTTC
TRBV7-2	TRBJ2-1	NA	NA	CASSFSSNEQFF	TGTGCCAGCAGCTTCTCCTCGAATGAGCAGTTCTTC
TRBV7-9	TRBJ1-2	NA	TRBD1	CASSLAGQGARGYGYTF	TGTGCCAGCAGCTTAGCGGGACAGGGGGCGCGGGGCTATGGCTACACCTTC
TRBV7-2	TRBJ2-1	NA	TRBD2	CASSVRLAGGSYNEQFF	TGTGCCAGCAGCGTGAGACTAGCGGGGGGTTCTTACAATGAGCAGTTCTTC
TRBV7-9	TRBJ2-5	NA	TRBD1	CASSLGQGTQETQYF	TGTGCCAGCAGTTTAGGACAGGGGACTCAAGAGACCCAGTACTTC
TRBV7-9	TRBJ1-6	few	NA	CASSAGRGNSPLHF	TGTGCCAGCAGCGCGGGACGGGGAAATTCACCCCTCCACTTT
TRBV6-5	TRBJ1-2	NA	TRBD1	CASRKTGEVYGYTF	TGTGCCAGCAGAAAAACAGGGGAGGTCTATGGCTACACCTTC
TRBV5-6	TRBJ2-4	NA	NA	CASSTALAKNIQYF	TGTGCCAGCAGCACGGCACTAGCCAAAAACATTCAGTACTTC
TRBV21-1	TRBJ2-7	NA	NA	CASSKDRQTYEQYF	TGTGCCAGCAGCAAAGATCGACAAACCTACGAGCAGTACTTC
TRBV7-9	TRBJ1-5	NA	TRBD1	CASSLDLRDRVNQPQHF	TGTGCCAGCAGCTTAGATCTACGGGACAGGGTGAATCAGCCCCAGCATTTT
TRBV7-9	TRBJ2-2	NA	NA	CASSSLALGNTGELFF	TGTGCCAGCAGCTCGTTAGCGTTGGGTAACACCGGGGAGCTGTTTTTT